This T cell receptor beta chain stems from a study of human T cells and chemical hapten exposure. Across the whole study: Upper back patch tests used 0.01% DPC, scored after 6 days.

Germline V gene sequence: CDR1 MNHNS, CDR2 SASEGT. The length of the CDR3 is 13 residues. Trimming cost V 3 bases and J 9 bases, with 14 bases left between them. TCRdb re-derived calls from the RACE reads in MiXCR, one entry per CDR3 protein. The sample shows 40,000 to 50,000 distinct CDR3 sequences, over 3.5% of them seen only once. The sample's time point: patch test 1, 2 weeks after DPC sensitization. As for treatment: therapeutic diphenylcyclopropenone sensitization with weekly scalp DPC. From whole blood left unfractionated, total RNA was extracted. V and J are TRBV6-1 and TRBJ1-1; D gene unclear. The receptor was derived from a man aged 50-60 years with alopecia areata. Some clones in this sample may be carry-over from other donors' samples. Specimen: whole blood, collected in connection with sensitization to the hapten diphenylcyclopropenone (DPC). In nucleotides, the CDR3 is TGTGCCAGCAGTGACGTCCCGGGCCGCAAAGCTTTCTTT. As protein: CASSDVPGRKAFF.